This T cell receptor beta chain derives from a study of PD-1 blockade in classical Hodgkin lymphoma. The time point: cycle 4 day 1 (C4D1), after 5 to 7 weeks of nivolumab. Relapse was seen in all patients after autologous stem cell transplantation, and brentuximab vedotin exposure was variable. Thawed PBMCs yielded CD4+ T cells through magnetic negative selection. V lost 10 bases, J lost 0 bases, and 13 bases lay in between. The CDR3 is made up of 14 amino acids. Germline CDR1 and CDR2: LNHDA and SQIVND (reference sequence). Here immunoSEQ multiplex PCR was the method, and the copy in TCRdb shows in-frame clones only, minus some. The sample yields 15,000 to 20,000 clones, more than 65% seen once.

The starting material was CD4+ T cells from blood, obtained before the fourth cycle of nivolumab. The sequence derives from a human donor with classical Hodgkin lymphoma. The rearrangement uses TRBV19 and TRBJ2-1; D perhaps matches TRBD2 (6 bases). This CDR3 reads CATSGGSSYNEQFF. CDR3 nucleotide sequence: TGTGCCACAAGTGGAGGGAGCTCCTACAATGAGCAGTTCTTC.